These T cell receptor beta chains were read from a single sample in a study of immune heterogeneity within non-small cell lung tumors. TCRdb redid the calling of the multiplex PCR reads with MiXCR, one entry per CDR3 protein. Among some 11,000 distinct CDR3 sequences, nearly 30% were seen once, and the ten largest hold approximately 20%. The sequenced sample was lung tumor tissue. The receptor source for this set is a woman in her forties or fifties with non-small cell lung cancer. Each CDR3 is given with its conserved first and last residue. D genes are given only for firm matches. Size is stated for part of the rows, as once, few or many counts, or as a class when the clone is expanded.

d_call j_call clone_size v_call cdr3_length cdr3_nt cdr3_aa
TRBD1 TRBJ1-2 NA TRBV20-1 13 TGCAGTGCTAGTGACAGGGGCGACTATGGCTACACCTTC CSASDRGDYGYTF
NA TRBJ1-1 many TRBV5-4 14 TGTGCCAGCAGCTTGTCGGGGGGGGAGACTGAAGCTTTCTTT CASSLSGGETEAFF
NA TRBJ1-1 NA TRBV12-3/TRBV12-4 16 TGTGCCAGCAGTTTATGCGACAGGAAACTGAACACTGAAGCTTTCTTT CASSLCDRKLNTEAFF
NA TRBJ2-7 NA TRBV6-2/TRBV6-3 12 TGTGCCAGCGCCATCGACCCCTACGAGCAGTACTTC CASAIDPYEQYF
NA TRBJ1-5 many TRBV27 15 TGTGCCAGCAGTTCCCACCCCCCCAGCAATCAGCCCCAGCATTTT CASSSHPPSNQPQHF
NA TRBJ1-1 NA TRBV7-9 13 TGTGCCAGCAGCTTAGGGGGGAGCACTGAAGCTTTCTTT CASSLGGSTEAFF
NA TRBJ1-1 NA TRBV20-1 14 TGCAGTGCTAGATCGAGGGGCGGGGCCACTGAAGCTTTCTTT CSARSRGGATEAFF
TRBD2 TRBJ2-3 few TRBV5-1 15 TGCGCCAGCAGCTTGGTAGCGGGGGGGCCAGATACGCAGTATTTT CASSLVAGGPDTQYF
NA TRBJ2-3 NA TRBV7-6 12 TGTGCCAGCAGCCCCGGTGCCGATACGCAGTATTTT CASSPGADTQYF
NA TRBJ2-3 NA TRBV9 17 TGTGCCAGCAGCGTAGACCCGGGGGCCTCTAGCACAGATACGCAGTATTTT CASSVDPGASSTDTQYF
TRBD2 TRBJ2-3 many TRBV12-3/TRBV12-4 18 TGTGCCAGCAGTGTAGTATTAATGACTAGCGGGGGAGGTGATACGCAGTATTTT CASSVVLMTSGGGDTQYF
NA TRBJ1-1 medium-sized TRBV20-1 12 TGCAGTGCGCAGCAGGGGCTGACTGAAGCTTTCTTT CSAQQGLTEAFF
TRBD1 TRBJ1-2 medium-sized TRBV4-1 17 TGCGCCAGCAGCCAAGATTGGGGGACAGGGGGCGCGCGGGGCTACACCTTC CASSQDWGTGGARGYTF
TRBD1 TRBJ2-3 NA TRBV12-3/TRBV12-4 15 TGTGCCAGCAGAGGAAGGACAGGGTCGTCAGATACGCAGTATTTT CASRGRTGSSDTQYF